This T cell receptor (beta chain) is from a study of CD8 T cells in ankylosing spondylitis. Study-level results: Disease-linked clones bore a CD8+ phenotype, appearing relatively rarely in peripheral blood.

Concerning this clonotype itself: Its antigen is unidentified.

The V end was cut by 5 bases, the J end by 8 bases, with 19 bases between. CDR3 size: 15 residues. Per germline, CDR1 SGHVS and CDR2 FQNEAQ. Each TCR beta library was made by quantitative 5'-RACE that incorporated molecular barcodes. TCRdb redid the calling of the 5' RACE reads with MiXCR, one entry per CDR3 protein. The sample comprises under 450,000 distinct CDR3 sequences, 20% to 25% of which are singletons, and 10% to 15% rests with the top ten. This chain connects TRBV7-8 to TRBJ2-1; either TRBD1 or TRBD2 may supply D (6 bases each). The sequencing input was blood, either unsorted or a sorted T cell fraction (not recorded which). The clonotype originates from a male donor with ankylosing spondylitis or in good health (not recorded which). This CDR3 is CASSRRLGGLDEQFF. CDR3 in DNA: TGTGCCAGCAGCCGCCGGCTGGGGGGCTTGGATGAGCAGTTCTTC. The complete variable domain, with remaining parts taken from reference TRBV7-8 and TRBJ2-1, reads GAGVSQSPRYKVAKRGQDVALRCDPISGHVSLFWYQQALGQGPEFLTYFQNEAQLDKSGLPSDRFFAERPEGSVSTLKIQRTQQEDSAVYLCASSRRLGGLDEQFFGPGTRLTVL.